What follows describes a single T cell receptor (beta chain). This specimen comes from a study of blood T cell repertoires in COVID-19. The ends lost 6 bases at V and 2 bases at J; junction bases unmatched: 4. From germline, CDR1 is MNHEY and CDR2 SVGAGI. This CDR3 is 14 amino acids long. Profiling relied on immunoSEQ multiplex PCR, and the TCRdb table lists in-frame clones only, not all of them. The table includes tens of thousands of clones, 65% to 90% detected once. The V call is TRBV6-5, the J call TRBJ1-5; 7 bases agree with TRBD1. The clonotype originates from a woman older than 75 with active or convalescent COVID-19. Input material: peripheral blood. The CDR3 DNA is TGTGCCAGCAGGGGGACAGCAGGCAATCAGCCCCAGCATTTT. Translated: CASRGTAGNQPQHF.